This TCR beta chain was profiled in a study of blood T cell repertoires in COVID-19 (TCRdb year 2020). For the study in its entirety: Samples covering the acute and convalescent phases of COVID-19 were provided by collaborators in the United States, Italy and Spain. Where HLA class I and class II types were available, the types were taken from metadata supplied by the sample provider, not from assay-based typing. Sample metadata almost always included a de-identified subject ID, COVID-19 status, age in years and sex. Samples came from the ongoing ImmuneRACE study (first 160 participants) plus 1,254 subjects from 6 global collaborators. The dataset comprised deeply sampled blood TCRbeta repertoires from subjects exposed to, actively infected with, or recovered from COVID-19. The material from the prospective study consisted of cDNA or gDNA derived from T cells, B-cell-depleted T cells, or PBMCs. The repertoires were released in a freely available public database meant as a resource for research on the immune response to SARS-CoV-2. Points the paper makes about the study in general: How much clinical and demographic metadata was included differed by source and by participant, and the metadata was provided uncurated.

TCRbeta CDR3 regions were amplified from genomic DNA using the immunoSEQ Assay, a bias-controlled multiplex PCR. The authors' pipeline ran thus. Within the assay, amplification of reference gene primers was used to estimate how many nucleated cells each sample contained. Sequence reads were collapsed and filtered to measure the absolute abundance of every unique TCRbeta CDR3 rearrangement. Productive Simpson clonality was computed per sample as the square root of Simpson's diversity index over productive rearrangements. The source is immuneACCESS, and TCRdb retained only in-frame sequences with V and J called. Part of the clones is not carried over; for the studies checked, unresolved V genes explain less than half of this, and the remainder is unexplained. D and trimming were read from the DNA, whereas the V and J calls and clone size are those reported in that table. Across this sample there are around 420,000 clones, with approximately 86% seen only once. The ten largest clones capture 2% to 2.5% of the sample.

Only a few counts were recorded for this clone. Its antigen is currently not known. Per-base quality was not reported, and no clone a single base away is much larger than it. Participants in the prospective study were aged roughly 18 to 100 years, lived in 20 to 30 United States geographic areas, and enrolled through a virtual design. In the prospective study, cohorts were assigned on the basis of participant-reported clinical history obtained from a screening survey and a study questionnaire. Mobile phlebotomists in the prospective study collected whole blood, serum and a nasopharyngeal or oropharyngeal swab from every participant. Additional blood draws and questionnaires over a 2-month period could optionally be provided by prospective study participants. Before DNA extraction, blood samples from the prospective study were shipped at room temperature or frozen. This sequence originates from a woman aged 40 to 49 with acute COVID-19. The sequencing sample was made of PBMCs or T cells enriched from blood (not recorded which).

The nucleotide sequence is given as TGTGCCTGGAGCAGGGTGCGAGAGACCCAGTACTTC. Its protein product is CAWSRVRETQYF. The chain links TRBV30 with TRBJ2-5; the D region possibly corresponds to TRBD1 (5 bases align). The CDR3, cysteine through phenylalanine, is 12 amino acids long. Left in the record is the CDR3 DNA by itself, 36 bases read in frame from the first base. CDR1 GTSNPN and CDR2 SVGIG are derived from the germline V gene (reference sequence). V lost 3 bases and J lost 4 bases; the stretch between them is 9 bases long.